Detailed here is one T cell receptor (beta chain). Authors' data handling: Amplifying reference gene primers gave estimates of nucleated cell counts. Produced via immunoSEQ multiplex PCR; TCRdb's table is partial and in-frame only. That table is the source of V, J and clone size, and D and trimming were worked out from the DNA. The sample includes around 89,000 clones, roughly 78% seen only once; the top ten take roughly an eighth. Looked up from germline, CDR1 is SNHLY and CDR2 is FYNNEI. The CDR3 sequence is 12 residues long. The V segment lost 7 bases and the J segment 8 bases; nucleotides outside the gene matches: 7. This entry is derived from a study of blood T cell repertoires in COVID-19. Study-level background: From the United States, Italy and Spain came samples of acute and convalescent COVID-19. T cells, B-cell-depleted T cells, or PBMCs provided the cDNA or gDNA that served as material.

This receptor was obtained from a woman aged 80 or over with acute or convalescent COVID-19. V is TRBV2 and J is TRBJ1-2, with 7 bases identical to TRBD1. The sequenced material came from peripheral blood. CDR3 loop: CASTRDRDGYTF. CDR3 DNA: TGTGCCAGCACCCGAGACAGGGACGGCTACACCTTC.